These 28 T cell receptor beta chains came from one sample sequenced in a study of T cell responses to AZD1222 COVID-19 vaccine. Produced via immunoSEQ multiplex PCR; TCRdb's table is partial and in-frame only. The sample has approximately 300,000 clones, 90% to 95% seen once; the top ten hold roughly 0.6%. The sample consisted of peripheral blood, taken 28 days after the second AZD1222 dose. All receptors come from an adult who received the AZD1222 COVID-19 vaccine.

The CDR3 here is CAWSYGTGRREKLFF. The CDR3 region has the DNA TGTGCCTGGAGCTACGGGACCGGGAGAAGGGAAAAACTGTTTTTT. V usage is TRBV30 and J usage is TRBJ1-4, with D possibly being TRBD1 (5 bases). Trimming shortened V by 3 bases and J by 8 bases, and 19 bases separated the two germline ends. Germline CDR1 reads GTSNPN; CDR2 reads SVGIG (reference sequence). CDR3 length: 15 amino acids.

The chain combines TRBV9 with TRBJ2-7; no clear D gene. CDR1 and CDR2 from the germline V gene are SGDLS and YYNGEE. CDR3 length: 15 amino acids. V gave up 5 bases and J gave up 4 bases, with 19 bases separating them. In DNA form, the CDR3 reads TGTGCCAGCAGTGTGCCTAAGAGTGCGATATACGAGCAGTACTTC. Translation: CASSVPKSAIYEQYF.

This clone was detected once. V usage is TRBV27 and J usage is TRBJ2-5, with 10 nucleotides matching TRBD2. Germline CDR1 reads MNHEY; CDR2 reads SMNVEV (reference sequence). Losses at the gene ends were 5 bases for V and 7 bases for J; bases not matched to a gene: 13. The CDR3 is 16 amino acids. The CDR3 DNA reads TGTGCCAGCAGTCTCCTCCCCGAGCGGGGGGGAGGGACCCAGTACTTC. Translated: CASSLLPERGGGTQYF.

This sequence joins TRBV5-6 and TRBJ1-5; TRBD1 matches 9 bases. This CDR3 region has 16 residues. From germline, CDR1 is SGHDT and CDR2 YYEEEE. V dropped 2 bases and J dropped 1; count of bases not matched to a gene: 4. CDR3 residues: CASSFTGTGSNQPQHF. Written as DNA, the CDR3 is TGTGCCAGCAGCTTCACCGGGACAGGGAGCAATCAGCCCCAGCATTTT. Variable domain in full (rest from reference TRBV5-6 and TRBJ1-5): DAGVTQSPTHLIKTRGQQVTLRCSPKSGHDTVSWYQQALGQGPQFIFQYYEEEERQRGNFPDRFSGHQFPNYSSELNVNALLLGDSALYLCASSFTGTGSNQPQHFGDGTRLSIL.

The V call is TRBV6-5, the J call TRBJ1-2; D ambiguous. Germline V gene sequence: CDR1 MNHEY, CDR2 SVGAGI. With 4 bases removed from V and 2 bases from J, the gap between germline ends came to 5 bases. The CDR3 runs to 12 residues. CDR3 residues: CASSFGNYGYTF. CDR3 DNA: TGTGCCAGCAGTTTCGGAAACTATGGCTACACCTTC.

The chain carries TRBV5-1 and TRBJ2-1; 11 nucleotides align to TRBD2. Germline values: CDR1 SGHRS, CDR2 YFSETQ. The CDR3 is made up of 16 amino acids. The V gene end was trimmed by 4 bases and the J gene end by 9 bases; junction bases not matched to a gene: 12. CDR3 bases: TGCGCCAGCAGCCAACCCGGGACTAGCGGTCGGGGTGAGCAGTTCTTC. Translating it yields CASSQPGTSGRGEQFF.

The rearrangement joins TRBV20-1 to TRBJ1-1; no definite D call. The germline V gene encodes CDR1 DFQATT and CDR2 SNEGSKA (reference sequence). This CDR3 is 11 amino acids long. CDR3 sequence reads: CSPSEGMEAFF. In DNA, the CDR3 is TGCAGCCCTTCTGAGGGCATGGAAGCTTTCTTT.

The V and J genes are TRBV5-5 and TRBJ2-7, with D unresolved. The CDR3 runs 16 residues. Trimming removed 5 bases from V and 3 bases from J, with 21 bases in between. Germline CDR1 reads SGHKS; CDR2 reads YYEKEE (reference sequence). CDR3 loop: CASSPTNVGYNYEQYF. The CDR3 nucleotides read TGTGCCAGCAGTCCAACCAATGTGGGGTACAACTACGAGCAGTACTTC.

The V and J genes are TRBV25-1 and TRBJ2-1; weak D call: TRBD2 (6 bases). In germline, CDR1 is MGHDK, CDR2 SYGVNS. This CDR3 is built from 14 residues. With 1 base removed from V and 6 bases from J, the gap between germline ends came to 10 bases. The CDR3 nucleotides read TGTGCCAGCAGTGAATCGGGACTGCGCAATGAGCAGTTCTTC. Its translation is CASSESGLRNEQFF.

The V gene is TRBV6-2 or TRBV6-3, the J gene TRBJ2-1, with D possibly being TRBD2 (6 bases). CDR3 length: 12 residues. Germline-derived CDR1 and CDR2 are MNHEY and SVGEGT. V lost 0 bases, J lost 14 bases, and 11 bases lay in between. This CDR3 is CASSYSGGLEFF. CDR3 in DNA: TGTGCCAGCAGTTACTCTGGGGGGTTGGAGTTCTTC.

The chain links TRBV19 to TRBJ1-1; 9 nucleotides agree with TRBD1. V lost 7 bases, J lost 5 bases, and 5 bases stayed unmatched. This CDR3 comprises 13 residues. Germline CDR1 reads LNHDA; CDR2 reads SQIVND (reference sequence). CDR3 DNA: TGTGCCAGTAAGACAGGGGGAGGAACTGAAGCTTTCTTT. Translating it yields CASKTGGGTEAFF.

The chain combines TRBV2 with TRBJ2-2; D perhaps matches TRBD2 (6 bases). Germline V gives CDR1 SNHLY, CDR2 FYNNEI. CDR3 length: 12 amino acids. The V end lost 4 bases, the J end lost 7 bases, and 7 bases lay between the germline ends. CDR3 in amino acids: CASSVEGGELFF. The DNA of the CDR3 is TGTGCCAGCAGTGTGGAGGGCGGGGAGCTGTTTTTT.

The V gene is TRBV20-1, the J gene TRBJ2-1, with D unresolved. Germline V gene sequence: CDR1 DFQATT, CDR2 SNEGSKA (reference sequence). Trimming cost V 3 bases and J 4 bases, with 16 bases left between them. This CDR3 region has 15 residues. CDR3 coding DNA: TGCAGTGCTAGTCCCCTATCTGAGTCGTACAATGAGCAGTTCTTC. Residues: CSASPLSESYNEQFF.

The chain carries TRBV5-4 and TRBJ2-1; 9 bases fit TRBD1. Germline lookup yields CDR1 SGHNT and CDR2 YYREEE (reference sequence). This CDR3 is 14 amino acids long. J gave up 6 bases and V 4 bases, and 5 bases lay outside the gene matches. The CDR3 loop reads CASSRQGGSNEQFF. The CDR3 DNA follows: TGTGCCAGCAGCCGACAGGGGGGAAGCAATGAGCAGTTCTTC.

This chain links TRBV27 with TRBJ2-6; D is ambiguous. The germline V gene encodes CDR1 MNHEY and CDR2 SMNVEV (reference sequence). The CDR3 contains 17 residues. The ends were cut back, 3 bases at V and 0 bases at J, with 12 bases in the middle. CDR3 region: CASSFGRISSGANVLTF. CDR3 nucleotides: TGTGCCAGCAGTTTCGGGCGGATTAGCTCTGGGGCCAACGTCCTGACTTTC.

The chain recombines TRBV5-1 with TRBJ1-1; 9 positions match TRBD1. CDR1 and CDR2 from the germline V gene are SGHRS and YFSETQ. The CDR3 spans 14 residues. The junction had 5 bases not matched to a gene; V was cut back by 4 bases and J by 4 bases. CDR3 bases: TGCGCCAGCAGCCTACAGGGGGCAGGCACTGAAGCTTTCTTT. This gives the protein CASSLQGAGTEAFF.

This clone was recorded only once. The chain has TRBV28 and TRBJ2-1, with 7 bases fitting TRBD1. With V trimmed by 5 bases and J by 8 bases, 9 bases remained unmatched. Germline CDR1 is MDHEN and CDR2 is SYDVKM. This CDR3 comprises 14 residues. CDR3 region: CASSQTGECDEQFF. CDR3 in DNA: TGTGCCAGCAGTCAAACAGGGGAGTGCGATGAGCAGTTCTTC.

The chain links TRBV29-1 to TRBJ1-2; 9 positions match TRBD1. CDR1 and CDR2 from the germline V gene are SQVTM and ANQGSEA. The CDR3 spans 13 residues. Losses at the gene ends were 6 bases for V and 3 bases for J; bases not matched to a gene: 5. The CDR3 nucleotides read TGCAGCGTCGACAGGGGGGCATACTATGGCTACACCTTC. Translation gives CSVDRGAYYGYTF.

This chain connects TRBV7-9 to TRBJ1-4; D is unresolved. The CDR3 has 16 residues. The V gene lost 1 base and the J gene lost 8 bases, with 17 bases spanning the gap. The germline V gene has CDR1 SEHNR and CDR2 FQNEAQ (reference sequence). Written as DNA, the CDR3 is TGTGCCAGCAGCTTAGGAGCCGACTTTAGGAACGAAAAACTGTTTTTT. Its translation is CASSLGADFRNEKLFF.

This clone has a handful of counts. The chain combines TRBV5-1 with TRBJ1-1; 8 nucleotides match TRBD1. V lost 4 bases to trimming and J lost 0 bases; unmatched junction nucleotides: 8. CDR1 is SGHRS, CDR2 YFSETQ, per germline. This CDR3 contains 16 residues. The CDR3 region is CASSLRGQAVNTEAFF. The CDR3 region has the DNA TGCGCCAGCAGCCTAAGGGGACAGGCGGTGAACACTGAAGCTTTCTTT.

The chain recombines TRBV4-3 with TRBJ2-3; a possible D gene is TRBD2 (6 bases). Germline CDR1 and CDR2: LGHNA and YSLEER. The CDR3 is 17 residues long. V lost 1 base and J lost 3, with 17 bases in between. CDR3 sequence reads: CASSQGGTRFGTDTQYF. The DNA for the CDR3 is TGCGCCAGCAGCCAAGGCGGGACCAGGTTCGGTACAGATACGCAGTATTTT.

This rearrangement joins TRBV28 to TRBJ1-1; unclear D gene. The CDR3 length is 11 residues. V was cut by 6 bases and J by 1 base, with 3 bases left in between. Germline V gene sequence: CDR1 MDHEN, CDR2 SYDVKM. CDR3 amino acids: CASRENTEAFF. CDR3 bases: TGTGCCAGCAGGGAGAACACTGAAGCTTTCTTT.

The V call is TRBV7-6, the J call TRBJ2-1; TRBD2 matches 8 bases. In germline, CDR1 is SGHVS, CDR2 FNYEAQ. Trimming cost V 4 bases and J 2 bases; bases outside gene matches: 7. This CDR3 has 16 amino acids. CDR3 bases: TGTGCCAGCAGCTGGCAGTCGGGAGGGACCTACAATGAGCAGTTCTTC. It is translated as CASSWQSGGTYNEQFF. The full variable domain, completed using reference TRBV7-6 and TRBJ2-1, is GAGVSQSPRYKVTKRGQDVALRCDPISGHVSLYWYRQALGQGPEFLTYFNYEAQQDKSGLPNDRFSAERPEGSISTLTIQRTEQRDSAMYRCASSWQSGGTYNEQFFGPGTRLTVL.

The chain combines TRBV5-1 with TRBJ2-3, with TRBD2 identical over 9 bases. Germline loops: CDR1 SGHRS, CDR2 YFSETQ. With V trimmed by 1 base and J by 5 bases, 2 bases remained unmatched. This CDR3 has 14 residues. The DNA of the CDR3 is TGCGCCAGCAGCTTGCCTAGCGGGATAGATACGCAGTATTTT. Its protein is CASSLPSGIDTQYF. The variable domain in full, with the rest retrieved from reference TRBV5-1 and TRBJ2-3, is KAGVTQTPRYLIKTRGQQVTLSCSPISGHRSVSWYQQTPGQGLQFLFEYFSETQRNKGNFPGRFSGRQFSNSRSEMNVSTLELGDSALYLCASSLPSGIDTQYFGPGTRLTVL.

The CDR3 nucleotides are TGTGCCAGCAGCCAAGGGGGGGTCGGGGAAAAACTGTTTTTT. It is translated as CASSQGGVGEKLFF. The chain couples TRBV3-1 (or the pseudogene TRBV3-2) to TRBJ1-4; possibly TRBD1 for D (5 bases). V was trimmed by 1 base and J by 8 bases, leaving 11 bases between them. This CDR3 is built from 14 residues. Germline V CDR1 and CDR2: LGHDT, YNNKEL (reference sequence).

Turning to this clone: The same CDR3 also results from other DNA sequences found in this sample. J is TRBJ2-5 and V is TRBV9; a possible D gene is TRBD2 (5 bases). CDR3 size: 13 residues. V lost 0 bases and J 5 bases, leaving 8 bases between the germline ends. The germline V gene encodes CDR1 SGDLS and CDR2 YYNGEE. The CDR3 region is CASSVGRGETQYF. CDR3 coding DNA: TGTGCCAGCAGCGTAGGGAGAGGGGAGACCCAGTACTTC.

The V gene is TRBV7-9, the J gene TRBJ1-3, with D tentatively TRBD1 (5 bases). Germline CDR1 SEHNR, CDR2 FQNEAQ (reference sequence). The CDR3 loop spans 16 amino acids. V was shortened by 1 base and J by 4 bases, with 14 bases between the two germline ends. Here the CDR3 DNA reads TGTGCCAGCAGCTTAGGGGGCGCCGGTGGAGGAAACACCATATATTTT. Protein: CASSLGGAGGGNTIYF.

CDR3 bases: TGTGCCAGCAGAACCCGGACTAGCGCGTTCTACGAGCAGTACTTC. Its protein product is CASRTRTSAFYEQYF. V and J are TRBV28 and TRBJ2-7; 9 nucleotides align to TRBD2. With V trimmed by 6 bases and J by 3 bases, 9 bases remained unmatched. This CDR3 is 15 amino acids long. Germline CDR1 is MDHEN and CDR2 is SYDVKM.